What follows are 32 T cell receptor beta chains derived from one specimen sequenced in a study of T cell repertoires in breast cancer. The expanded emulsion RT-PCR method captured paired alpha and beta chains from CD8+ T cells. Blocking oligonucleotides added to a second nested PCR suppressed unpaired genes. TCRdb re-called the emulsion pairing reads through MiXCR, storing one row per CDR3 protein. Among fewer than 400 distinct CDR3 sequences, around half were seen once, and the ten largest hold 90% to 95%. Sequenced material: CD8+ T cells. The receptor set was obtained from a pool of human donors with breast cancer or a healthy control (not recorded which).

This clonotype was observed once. The CDR3 region has the DNA TGTGCCAGCAGCTGGGACAGCTCAGAGACCCAGTACTTC. It specifies CASSWDSSETQYF. The V call is TRBV7-3, the J call TRBJ2-5; 7 positions match TRBD1. The CDR3 covers 13 residues. The V segment lost 4 bases and the J segment 4 bases; nucleotides outside the gene matches: 3. The germline CDR1 and CDR2 sequences are SGHTA and FQGTGA. Full variable domain (outside the CDR3, taken from reference TRBV7-3 and TRBJ2-5): GAGVSQTPSNKVTEKGKYVELRCDPISGHTALYWYRQSLGQGPEFLIYFQGTGAADDSGLPNDRFFAVRPEGSVSTLKIQRTERGDSAVYLCASSWDSSETQYFGPGTRLLVL.

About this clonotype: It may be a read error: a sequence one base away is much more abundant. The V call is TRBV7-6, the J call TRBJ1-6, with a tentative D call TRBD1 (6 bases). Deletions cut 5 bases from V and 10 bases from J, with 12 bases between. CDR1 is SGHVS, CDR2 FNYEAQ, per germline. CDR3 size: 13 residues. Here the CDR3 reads CASSSAGESPLHF. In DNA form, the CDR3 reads TGTGCCAGCAGCAGCGCAGGGGAATCACCCCTCCACTTT.

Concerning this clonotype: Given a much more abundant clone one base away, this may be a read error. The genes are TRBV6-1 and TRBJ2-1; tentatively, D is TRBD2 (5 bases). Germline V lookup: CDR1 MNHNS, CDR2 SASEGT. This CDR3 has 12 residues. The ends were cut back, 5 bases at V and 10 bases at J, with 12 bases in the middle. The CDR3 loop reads CASSSPGNEQFF. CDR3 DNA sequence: TGTGCCAGCAGTTCCCCGGGGAACGAGCAGTTCTTC.

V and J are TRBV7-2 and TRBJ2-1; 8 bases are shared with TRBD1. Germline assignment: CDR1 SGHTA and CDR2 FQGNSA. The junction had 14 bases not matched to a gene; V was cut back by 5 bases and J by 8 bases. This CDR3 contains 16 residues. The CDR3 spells CASSRKTGQGADEQFF. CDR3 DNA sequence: TGTGCCAGCAGCCGTAAAACGGGGCAGGGGGCTGATGAGCAGTTCTTC.

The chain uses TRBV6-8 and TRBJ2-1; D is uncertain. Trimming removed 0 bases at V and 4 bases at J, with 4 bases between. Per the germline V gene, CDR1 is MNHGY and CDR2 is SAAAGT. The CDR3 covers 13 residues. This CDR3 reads CASSYSDYNEQFF. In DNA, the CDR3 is TGTGCCAGCAGTTACTCAGATTACAATGAGCAGTTCTTC.

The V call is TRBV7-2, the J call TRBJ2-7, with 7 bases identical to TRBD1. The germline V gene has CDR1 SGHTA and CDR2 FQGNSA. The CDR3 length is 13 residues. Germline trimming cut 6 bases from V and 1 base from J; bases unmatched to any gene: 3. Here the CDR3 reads CASSTGASYEQYF. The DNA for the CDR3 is TGTGCCAGCAGTACAGGGGCGTCCTACGAGCAGTACTTC.

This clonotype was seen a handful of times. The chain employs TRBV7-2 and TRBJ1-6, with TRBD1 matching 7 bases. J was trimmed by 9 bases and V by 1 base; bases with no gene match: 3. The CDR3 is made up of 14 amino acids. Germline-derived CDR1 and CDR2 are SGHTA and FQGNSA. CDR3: CASSLDRGFSPLHF. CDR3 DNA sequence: TGTGCCAGCAGCTTAGACAGGGGTTTTTCACCCCTCCACTTT.

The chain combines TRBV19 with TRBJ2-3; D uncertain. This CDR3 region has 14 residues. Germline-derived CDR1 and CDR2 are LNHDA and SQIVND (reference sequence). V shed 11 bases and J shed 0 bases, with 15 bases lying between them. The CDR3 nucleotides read TGTGCCCGTCGTCTAGTATACAGCACAGATACGCAGTATTTT. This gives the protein CARRLVYSTDTQYF.

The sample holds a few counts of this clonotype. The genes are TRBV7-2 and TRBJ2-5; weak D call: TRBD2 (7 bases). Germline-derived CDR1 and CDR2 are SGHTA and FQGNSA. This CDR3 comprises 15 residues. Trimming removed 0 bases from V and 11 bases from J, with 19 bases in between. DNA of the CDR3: TGTGCCAGCAGCTTAGCGGAGGGGGGGTGGGGGAAACAGTACTTC. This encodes CASSLAEGGWGKQYF.

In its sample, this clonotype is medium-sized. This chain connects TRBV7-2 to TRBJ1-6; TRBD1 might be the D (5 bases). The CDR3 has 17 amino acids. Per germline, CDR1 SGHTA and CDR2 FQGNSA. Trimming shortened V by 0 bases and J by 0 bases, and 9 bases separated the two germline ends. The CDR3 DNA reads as TGTGCCAGCAGCTTAGCAGAGGGGAGCTCCTATAATTCACCCCTCCACTTT. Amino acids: CASSLAEGSSYNSPLHF.

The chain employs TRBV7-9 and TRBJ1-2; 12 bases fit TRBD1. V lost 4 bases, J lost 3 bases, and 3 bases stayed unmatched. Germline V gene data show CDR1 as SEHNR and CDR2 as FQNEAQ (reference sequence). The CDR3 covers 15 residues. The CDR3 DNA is TGTGCCAGCAGCTCGGGACAGGGGGCCTACTATGGCTACACCTTC. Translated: CASSSGQGAYYGYTF.

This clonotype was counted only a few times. This CDR3 reads CASSALTSNEKLFF. The CDR3 DNA sequence: TGTGCCAGCAGCGCCCTGACTTCTAATGAAAAACTGTTTTTT. The genes are TRBV7-6 and TRBJ1-4; D is undetermined. V was cut by 5 bases and J by 3 bases, with 10 bases left in between. The CDR3 extends over 14 amino acids. Germline assignment: CDR1 SGHVS and CDR2 FNYEAQ.

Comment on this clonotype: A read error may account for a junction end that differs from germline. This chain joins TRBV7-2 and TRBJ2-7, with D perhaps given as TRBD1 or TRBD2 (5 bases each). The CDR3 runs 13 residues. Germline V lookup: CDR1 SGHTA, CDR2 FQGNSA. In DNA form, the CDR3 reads TGTGCCAGCAGCACAAGGAAAGGGGACGAGAAGTACTTC. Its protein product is CASSTRKGDEKYF.

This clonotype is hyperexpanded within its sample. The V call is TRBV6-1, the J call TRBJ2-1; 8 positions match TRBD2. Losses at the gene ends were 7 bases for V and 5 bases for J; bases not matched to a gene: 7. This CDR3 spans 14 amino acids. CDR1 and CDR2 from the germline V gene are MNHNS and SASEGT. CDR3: CASNGRAINNEQFF. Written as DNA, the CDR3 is TGTGCCAGCAACGGGAGGGCCATTAACAATGAGCAGTTCTTC.

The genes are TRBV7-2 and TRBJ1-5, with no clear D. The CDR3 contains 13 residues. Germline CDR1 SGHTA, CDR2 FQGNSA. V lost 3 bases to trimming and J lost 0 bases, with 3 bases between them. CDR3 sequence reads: CASSFNSNQPQHF. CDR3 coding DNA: TGTGCCAGCAGCTTTAATAGCAATCAGCCCCAGCATTTT.

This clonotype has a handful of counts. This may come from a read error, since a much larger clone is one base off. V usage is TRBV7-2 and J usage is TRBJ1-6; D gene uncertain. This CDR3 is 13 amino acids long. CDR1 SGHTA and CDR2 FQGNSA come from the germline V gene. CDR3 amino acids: CASSLELYSPRHF. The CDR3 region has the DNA TGTGCCAGCAGCTTAGAGTTATATTCACCCCGCCACTTT.

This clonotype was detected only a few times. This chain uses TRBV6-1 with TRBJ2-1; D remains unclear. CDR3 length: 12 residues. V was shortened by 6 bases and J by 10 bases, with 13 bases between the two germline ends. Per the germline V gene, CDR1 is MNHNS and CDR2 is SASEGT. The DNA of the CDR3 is TGTGCCAGCAGGTCCCTGGGGAACGAGCAGTTCTTC. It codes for CASRSLGNEQFF.

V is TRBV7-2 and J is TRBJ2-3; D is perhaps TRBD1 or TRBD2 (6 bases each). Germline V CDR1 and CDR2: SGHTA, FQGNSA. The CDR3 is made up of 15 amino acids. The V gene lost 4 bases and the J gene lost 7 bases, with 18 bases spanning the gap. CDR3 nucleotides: TGTGCCAGCAGCTCCAGGATGGGGGGCGGATATACGCAGTATTTT. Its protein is CASSSRMGGGYTQYF.

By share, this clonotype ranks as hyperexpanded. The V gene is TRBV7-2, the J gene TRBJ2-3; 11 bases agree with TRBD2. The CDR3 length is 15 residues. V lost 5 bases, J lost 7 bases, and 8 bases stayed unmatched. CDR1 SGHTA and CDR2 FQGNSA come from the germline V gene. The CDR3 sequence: CASSRIAGGINTQYF. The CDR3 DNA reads TGTGCCAGCAGCCGCATAGCGGGGGGGATAAATACGCAGTATTTT.

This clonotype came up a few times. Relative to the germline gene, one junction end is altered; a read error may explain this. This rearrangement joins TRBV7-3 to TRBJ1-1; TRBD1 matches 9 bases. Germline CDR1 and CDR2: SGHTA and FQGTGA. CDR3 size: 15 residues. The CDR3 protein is CASSLTGGRNTEAFF. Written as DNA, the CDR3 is TGTGCCAGCAGCTTGACAGGGGGAAGGAACACGGAAGCTTTCTTT.

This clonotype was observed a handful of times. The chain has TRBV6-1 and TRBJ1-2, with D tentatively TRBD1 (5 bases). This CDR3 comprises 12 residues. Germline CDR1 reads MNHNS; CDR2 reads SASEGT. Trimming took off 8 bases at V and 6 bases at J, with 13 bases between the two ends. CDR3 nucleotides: TGTGCCAGCGATAATCAGGGCAATGGCTACACCTTC. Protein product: CASDNQGNGYTF.

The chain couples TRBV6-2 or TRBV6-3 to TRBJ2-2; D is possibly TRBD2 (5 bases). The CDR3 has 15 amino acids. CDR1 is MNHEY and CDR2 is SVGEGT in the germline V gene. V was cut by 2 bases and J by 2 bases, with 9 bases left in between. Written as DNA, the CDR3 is TGTGCCAGCAGTTACGGGGAGCGTAACACCGGGGAGCTGTTTTTT. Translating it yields CASSYGERNTGELFF.

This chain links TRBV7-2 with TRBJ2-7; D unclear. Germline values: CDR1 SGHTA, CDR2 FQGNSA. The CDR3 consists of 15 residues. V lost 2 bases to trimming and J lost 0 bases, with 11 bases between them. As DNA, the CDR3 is TGTGCCAGCAGCTTACGGTGGGGAAGCTCCTACGAGCAGTACTTC. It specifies CASSLRWGSSYEQYF.

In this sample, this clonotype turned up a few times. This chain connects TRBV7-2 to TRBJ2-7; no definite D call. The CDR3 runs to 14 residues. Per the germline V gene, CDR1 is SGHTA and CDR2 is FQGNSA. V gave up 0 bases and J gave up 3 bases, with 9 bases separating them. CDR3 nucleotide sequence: TGTGCCAGCAGCTTAGCAGGCAGGTTCTACGAGCAGTACTTC. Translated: CASSLAGRFYEQYF.

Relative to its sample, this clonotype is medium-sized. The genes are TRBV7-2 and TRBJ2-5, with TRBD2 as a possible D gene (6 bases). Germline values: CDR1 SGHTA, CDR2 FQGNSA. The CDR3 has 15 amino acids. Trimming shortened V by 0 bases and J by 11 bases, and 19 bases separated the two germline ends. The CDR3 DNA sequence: TGTGCCAGCAGCTTAGCGGATGGGGGGTGGGGGAAACAGTACTTC. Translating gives CASSLADGGWGKQYF. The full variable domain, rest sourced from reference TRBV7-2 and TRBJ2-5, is GAGVSQSPSNKVTEKGKDVELRCDPISGHTALYWYRQSLGQGLEFLIYFQGNSAPDKSGLPSDRFSAERTGGSVSTLTIQRTQQEDSAVYLCASSLADGGWGKQYFGPGTRLLVL.

CDR3 sequence reads: CASSVRGGPEQFF. The CDR3 DNA is TGTGCCAGCAGTGTTCGGGGGGGCCCTGAGCAGTTCTTC. V and J are TRBV7-9 and TRBJ2-1; 8 positions agree with TRBD2. Germline V gene sequence: CDR1 SEHNR, CDR2 FQNEAQ (reference sequence). The CDR3 covers 13 residues. The trim removed 6 bases at V and 9 bases at J, leaving 7 bases unmatched.

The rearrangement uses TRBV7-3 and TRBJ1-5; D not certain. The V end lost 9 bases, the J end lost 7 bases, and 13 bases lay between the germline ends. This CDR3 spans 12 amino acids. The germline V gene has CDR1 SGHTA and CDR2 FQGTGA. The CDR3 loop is CARRGAEQPQHF. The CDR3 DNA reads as TGTGCCAGAAGAGGCGCAGAGCAGCCCCAGCATTTT.

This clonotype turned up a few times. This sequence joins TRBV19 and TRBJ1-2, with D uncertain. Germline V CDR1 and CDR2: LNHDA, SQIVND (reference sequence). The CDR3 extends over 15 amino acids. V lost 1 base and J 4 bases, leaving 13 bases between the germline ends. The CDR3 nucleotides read TGTGCCAGTAGTATAGGTCTGGTTGGTGGCTATGGCTACACCTTC. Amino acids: CASSIGLVGGYGYTF.

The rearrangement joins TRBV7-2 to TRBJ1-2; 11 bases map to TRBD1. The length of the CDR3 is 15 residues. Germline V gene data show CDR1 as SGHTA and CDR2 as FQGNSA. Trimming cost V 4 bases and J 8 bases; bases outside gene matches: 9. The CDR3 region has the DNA TGTGCCAGCAGCTCCCGGACAGGGGGCGCGGGGGGCTACACCTTC. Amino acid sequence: CASSSRTGGAGGYTF.

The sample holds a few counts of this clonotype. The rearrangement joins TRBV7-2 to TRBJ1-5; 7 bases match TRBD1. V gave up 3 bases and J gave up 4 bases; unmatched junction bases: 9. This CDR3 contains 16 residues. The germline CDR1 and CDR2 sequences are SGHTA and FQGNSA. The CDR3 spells CASSFEGARINQPQHF. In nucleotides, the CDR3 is TGTGCCAGCAGCTTTGAGGGGGCAAGGATTAATCAGCCCCAGCATTTT.

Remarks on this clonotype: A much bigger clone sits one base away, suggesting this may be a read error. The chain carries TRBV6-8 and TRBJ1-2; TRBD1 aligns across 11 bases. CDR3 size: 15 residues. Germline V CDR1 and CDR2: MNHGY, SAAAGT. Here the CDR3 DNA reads TGTACCAGCAGTCCACGGACAGGGGGCTCCTATGGCTACACCTTC. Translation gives CTSSPRTGGSYGYTF.

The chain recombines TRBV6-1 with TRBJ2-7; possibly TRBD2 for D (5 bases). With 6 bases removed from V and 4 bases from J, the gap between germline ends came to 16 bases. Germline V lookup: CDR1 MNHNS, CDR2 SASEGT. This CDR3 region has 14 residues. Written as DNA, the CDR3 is TGTGCCAGCAGGCCGGAAAGGGAGCGGTACGAGCAGTACTTC. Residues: CASRPERERYEQYF.